This is a list of T cell receptor beta chains from one sample in a study of early T cells in non-severe SARS-CoV-2 infection. TCRdb analysed the 5' RACE reads with MiXCR anew, one entry per CDR3 protein. The top ten hold about 7.5% of the sample, which has about 30,000 distinct CDR3 sequences, under 5% seen once. Sequencing was carried out using whole blood. The receptor source for this set is an adult who was a healthcare worker with PCR-confirmed SARS-CoV-2 infection or an uninfected control (not recorded which). CDR3s include the opening cysteine and the closing phenylalanine or tryptophan. D genes are given only for firm matches. Only some rows state a clone size, as once, few, many or a class for expanded clones.

TRBD1 | many | TRBJ2-2 | TRBV10-3 | CAISGGGQGNTGELFF | TGTGCCATCAGTGGTGGGGGACAGGGGAACACCGGGGAGCTGTTTTTT
NA | many | TRBJ1-1 | TRBV11-2 | CASSIGWGVNTEAFF | TGTGCCAGCAGCATTGGATGGGGGGTTAACACTGAAGCTTTCTTT
NA | many | TRBJ1-1 | TRBV19 | CASRNQGSSKNTEAFF | TGTGCCAGTAGGAACCAGGGGAGTAGCAAGAACACTGAAGCTTTCTTT
TRBD1 | many | TRBJ1-2 | TRBV18 | CASSPDRDYGYTF | TGTGCCAGCTCACCGGACAGGGACTATGGCTACACCTTC
NA | many | TRBJ1-1 | TRBV20-1 | CSASLKPTGRTEAFF | TGCAGTGCTAGTTTAAAGCCTACAGGGAGGACTGAAGCTTTCTTT
NA | many | TRBJ1-1 | TRBV18 | CASSPNRDTEAFF | TGTGCCAGCTCACCTAACAGAGACACTGAAGCTTTCTTT
TRBD2 | many | TRBJ2-3 | TRBV6-2/TRBV6-3 | CASSYSLAGATDTQYF | TGTGCCAGCAGTTACTCACTAGCGGGGGCGACAGATACGCAGTATTTT
NA | many | TRBJ2-2 | TRBV6-2/TRBV6-3 | CASSSTASRELFF | TGTGCCAGCAGTTCCACCGCGTCGAGGGAGCTGTTTTTT
NA | few | TRBJ2-5 | TRBV7-2 | CASSLELGDTTQYF | TGTGCCAGCAGCTTAGAACTGGGGGATACGACCCAGTACTTC
TRBD2 | many | TRBJ2-2 | TRBV9 | CASSVRLAGGLSNTGELFF | TGTGCCAGCAGCGTCCGACTAGCGGGGGGCTTATCGAACACCGGGGAGCTGTTTTTT
NA | many | TRBJ1-2 | TRBV3-1 | CASSQVKGGYTF | TGTGCCAGCAGCCAAGTAAAAGGAGGCTACACCTTC
NA | many | TRBJ2-1 | TRBV3-1 | CASSSRKRSYYNEQFF | TGTGCCAGCAGCTCTAGGAAGCGGAGCTATTACAATGAGCAGTTCTTC
NA | many | TRBJ2-1 | TRBV6-5 | CASSYEQGGYNEQFF | TGTGCCAGCAGTTACGAACAGGGTGGCTACAATGAGCAGTTCTTC
NA | many | TRBJ1-6 | TRBV4-1 | CASSQGMNSPLHF | TGCGCCAGCAGCCAAGGGATGAATTCACCCCTCCACTTT
NA | many | TRBJ1-2 | TRBV20-1 | CSARDRGQTNYGYTF | TGCAGTGCTAGAGACAGGGGTCAGACTAACTATGGCTACACCTTC
NA | many | TRBJ1-6 | TRBV18 | CASSPPPGGLLSPLHF | TGTGCCAGCTCACCCCCGCCTGGGGGCCTGCTCTCACCCCTCCACTTT
TRBD2 | many | TRBJ2-3 | TRBV7-6 | CASSTEANRAGGYTDTQYF | TGTGCCAGCAGCACTGAAGCGAATAGGGCGGGGGGATACACAGATACGCAGTATTTT
TRBD1 | many | TRBJ2-3 | TRBV7-7 | CASSFTGQGCTDTQYF | TGTGCCAGCAGCTTTACCGGACAGGGATGCACAGATACGCAGTATTTT
NA | many | TRBJ2-7 | TRBV20-1 | CSARASGQRNSYEQYF | TGCAGTGCTAGAGCCTCTGGGCAGAGGAACTCCTACGAGCAGTACTTC
TRBD2 | many | TRBJ2-4 | TRBV2 | CASTGGVLGKNIQYF | TGTGCCAGCACGGGGGGGGTATTAGGCAAAAACATTCAGTACTTC
NA | NA | TRBJ1-3 | TRBV6-2/TRBV6-3 | CASSRDRRNTIYF | TGTGCCAGCAGTCGGGACCGTAGAAACACCATATATTTT
NA | NA | TRBJ2-1 | TRBV30 | CAWRVNNEQFF | TGTGCCTGGAGGGTAAACAATGAGCAGTTCTTC
TRBD2 | many | TRBJ2-1 | TRBV10-1 | CASSGLAGANEQFF | TGCGCCAGCAGCGGACTAGCGGGAGCGAATGAGCAGTTCTTC
NA | many | TRBJ1-4 | TRBV5-4 | CASSLGEKLFF | TGTGCCAGCAGCTTGGGGGAAAAACTGTTTTTT
NA | many | TRBJ1-6 | TRBV12-3/TRBV12-4 | CASSPGSGKGSPLHF | TGTGCCAGCAGCCCAGGATCTGGAAAGGGTTCACCCCTCCACTTT
TRBD2 | many | TRBJ2-5 | TRBV12-3/TRBV12-4 | CASRPSGRALGTQYF | TGTGCCAGCAGGCCTAGCGGGAGGGCCCTTGGGACCCAGTACTTC
TRBD2 | many | TRBJ2-1 | TRBV5-4 | CASSLQAGAYNEQFF | TGTGCCAGCAGCTTGCAAGCGGGAGCCTACAATGAGCAGTTCTTC
TRBD1 | many | TRBJ1-2 | TRBV5-1 | CASSLGTGLHSYTF | TGCGCCAGCAGCTTGGGGACAGGTCTACATTCCTACACCTTC
NA | many | TRBJ1-4 | TRBV9 | CASSALNEKLFF | TGTGCCAGCAGCGCCCTTAATGAAAAACTGTTTTTT
NA | many | TRBJ2-1 | TRBV7-3 | CASSLDGNEQFF | TGTGCCAGCAGCTTAGACGGCAATGAGCAGTTCTTC
NA | many | TRBJ1-2 | TRBV7-6 | CASSSYRVGGAFWGYTF | TGTGCCAGCAGCTCATACAGGGTCGGGGGAGCGTTTTGGGGCTACACCTTC
TRBD2 | few | TRBJ2-2 | TRBV7-2 | CASSASGRNTGELFF | TGTGCCAGCAGCGCTAGCGGGCGGAACACCGGGGAGCTGTTTTTT
TRBD2 | many | TRBJ2-5 | TRBV9 | CASSQRLAGLETQYF | TGTGCCAGCAGCCAGAGACTAGCGGGACTCGAGACCCAGTACTTC
TRBD1 | few | TRBJ2-4 | TRBV5-1 | CASTGQAPGAKNIQYF | TGCGCCAGCACCGGACAGGCTCCGGGCGCCAAAAACATTCAGTACTTC
TRBD1 | many | TRBJ1-2 | TRBV29-1 | CSVLFRDRVYGYTF | TGCAGCGTACTGTTCCGGGACAGGGTCTATGGCTACACCTTC
TRBD2 | many | TRBJ2-1 | TRBV11-3 | CASSLGGLAVYNEQFF | TGTGCCAGCAGCTTAGGGGGACTAGCGGTGTACAATGAGCAGTTCTTC
TRBD1 | many | TRBJ1-6 | TRBV30 | CAWRPGQGTSPLHF | TGTGCCTGGAGACCGGGACAGGGGACTTCACCCCTCCACTTT